This record concerns one T cell receptor beta chain sequence. The missing CDR3 end, 3 residues past where the read stops, is filled in from the germline J gene. The data belong to a study of Tregs in tolerant kidney transplant recipients. Some clones are missing from TCRdb's copy, which holds only in-frame ones; the method was immunoSEQ multiplex PCR. The specimen's table records approximately 52,000 clones. The germline V gene encodes CDR1 SGHDT and CDR2 YYEEEE. V dropped 0 bases and J dropped 0; count of bases not matched to a gene: 3. This CDR3 comprises 15 residues. This sample comprised CD4+ T cells from blood, obtained before the transplant. This sequence joins TRBV5-6 and TRBJ2-7, with 7 bases fitting TRBD2. This TCR derives from a human donor who received a combined kidney and bone marrow transplant. The sequenced CDR3 bases are TGTGCCAGCAGCTTGGTCCAGCGGGGCTCCTACGAG. Protein product: CASSLVQRGSYE. The whole CDR3 sequence reads CASSLVQRGSYEQYF.